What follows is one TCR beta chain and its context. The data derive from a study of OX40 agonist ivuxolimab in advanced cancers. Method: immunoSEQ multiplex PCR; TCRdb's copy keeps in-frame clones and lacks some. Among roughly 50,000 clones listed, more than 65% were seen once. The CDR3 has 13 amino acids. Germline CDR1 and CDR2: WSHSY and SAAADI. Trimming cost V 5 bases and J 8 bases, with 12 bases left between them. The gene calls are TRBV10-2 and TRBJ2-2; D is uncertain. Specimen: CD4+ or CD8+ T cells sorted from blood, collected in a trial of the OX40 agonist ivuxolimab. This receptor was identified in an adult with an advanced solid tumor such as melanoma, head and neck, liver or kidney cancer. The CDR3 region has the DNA TGCGCCAGCAGTCCTGCTCTGGGGGGGGAGCTGTTTTTT. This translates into CASSPALGGELFF.